What follows describes a single TCR beta chain. This sample is part of a study of blood T cell repertoires in COVID-19. Across the study: The study drew acute and convalescent COVID-19 samples from the United States, Italy and Spain.

The germline V gene has CDR1 SGDLS and CDR2 YYNGEE. The CDR3 has 16 amino acids. The ends were cut back, 4 bases at V and 5 bases at J, with 20 bases in the middle. Authors' analysis steps: Counts of nucleated cells, estimated from reference gene primer amplification, were obtained. Sequencing was performed with immunoSEQ multiplex PCR; in TCRdb, only in-frame clones are kept and a portion is missing. V and J calls and clone size come straight from that table; D and trimming were deduced from the DNA. The table records roughly 59,000 clones, around 80% of them present only once. The origin of this receptor is a human donor in a cohort sampled during active COVID-19. Sequencing was done on a sample of peripheral blood. The rearrangement uses TRBV9 and TRBJ2-3; D remains ambiguous. The CDR3 spells CASSRRLERRLDTQYF. For the CDR3, the DNA is TGTGCCAGCAGCCGCCGCCTGGAGCGCCGTTTAGATACGCAGTATTTT.